This TCR beta chain derives from a study of T cell responses to AZD1222 COVID-19 vaccine. Study-wide findings and caveats: Seropositive AZD1222 recipients at baseline numbered only 5 or 6. Spike was spanned by vaccine-associated CD4 TCRs, with dominance at 160-218 and 743-854.

Germline V gene data show CDR1 as LNHDA and CDR2 as SQIVND (reference sequence). The CDR3 has 17 residues. V was cut by 0 bases and J by 0 bases, with 12 bases left in between. Assay used: immunoSEQ multiplex PCR; TCRdb lists only in-frame clones, some missing. The sample includes more than 80,000 clones, more than 85% of them seen just once. As for this clone: Its matching antigen is unknown.

The source of this sequence is an adult who received the AZD1222 COVID-19 vaccine. This sequence joins TRBV19 and TRBJ2-1; D is ambiguous. The sample in question was peripheral blood, obtained 28 days after the second AZD1222 dose. As DNA, the CDR3 is TGTGCCAGTAGTATAGATCCCAGGCGCCTCTCCTACAATGAGCAGTTCTTC. Translation: CASSIDPRRLSYNEQFF.